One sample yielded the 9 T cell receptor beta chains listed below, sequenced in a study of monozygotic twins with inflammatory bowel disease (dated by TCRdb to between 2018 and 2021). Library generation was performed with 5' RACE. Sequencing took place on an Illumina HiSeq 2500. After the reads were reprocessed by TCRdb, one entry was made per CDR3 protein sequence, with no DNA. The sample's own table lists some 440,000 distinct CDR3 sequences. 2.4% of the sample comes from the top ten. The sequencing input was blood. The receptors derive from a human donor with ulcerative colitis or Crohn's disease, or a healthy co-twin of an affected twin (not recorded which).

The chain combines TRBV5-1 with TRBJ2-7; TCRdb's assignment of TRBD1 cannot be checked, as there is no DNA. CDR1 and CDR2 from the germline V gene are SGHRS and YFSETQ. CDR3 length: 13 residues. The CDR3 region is CASSPGQNYEQYF.

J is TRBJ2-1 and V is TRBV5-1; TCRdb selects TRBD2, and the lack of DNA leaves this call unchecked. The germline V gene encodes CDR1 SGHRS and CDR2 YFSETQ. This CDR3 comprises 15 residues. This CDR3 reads CASSSSGGSPNEQFF.

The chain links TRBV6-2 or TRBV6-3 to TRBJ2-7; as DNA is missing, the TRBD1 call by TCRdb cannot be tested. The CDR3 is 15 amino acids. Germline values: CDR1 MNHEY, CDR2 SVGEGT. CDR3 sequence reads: CASSLTGTGAYEQYF.

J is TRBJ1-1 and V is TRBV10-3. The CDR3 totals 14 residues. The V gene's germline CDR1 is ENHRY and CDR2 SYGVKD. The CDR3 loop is CAISMGSNGVEAFF.

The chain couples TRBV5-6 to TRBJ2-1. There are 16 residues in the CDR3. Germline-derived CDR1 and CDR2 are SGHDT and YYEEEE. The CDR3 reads CASSLDDNPSYNEQFF.

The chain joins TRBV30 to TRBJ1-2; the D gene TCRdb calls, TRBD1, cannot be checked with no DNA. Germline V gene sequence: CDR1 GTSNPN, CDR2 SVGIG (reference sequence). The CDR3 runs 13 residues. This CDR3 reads CAWSFTGLYGYTF. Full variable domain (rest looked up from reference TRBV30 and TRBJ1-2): SQTIHQWPATLVQPVGSPLSLECTVEGTSNPNLYWYRQAAGRGLQLLFYSVGIGQISSEVPQNLSASRPQDRQFILSSKKLLLSDSGFYLCAWSFTGLYGYTFGSGTRLTVV.

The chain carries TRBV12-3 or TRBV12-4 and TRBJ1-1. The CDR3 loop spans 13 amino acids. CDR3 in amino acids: CASPSPKFTEAFF.

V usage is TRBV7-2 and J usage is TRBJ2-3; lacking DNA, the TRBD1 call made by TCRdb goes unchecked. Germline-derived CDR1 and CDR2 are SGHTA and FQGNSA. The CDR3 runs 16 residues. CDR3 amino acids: CASSQRGSALTDTQYF.

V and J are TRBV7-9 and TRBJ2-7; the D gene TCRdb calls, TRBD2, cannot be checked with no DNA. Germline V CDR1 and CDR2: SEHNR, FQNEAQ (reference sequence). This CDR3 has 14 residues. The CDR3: CASSFAGETYEQYF.